These 16 T cell receptor beta chains were all obtained from the same sample, sequenced in a study of blood T cell repertoires in COVID-19. Repertoires were generated with immunoSEQ multiplex PCR, while TCRdb's copy carries only in-frame clones and drops some. This table holds some 200,000 clones, 84% found once. Sequencing was performed on peripheral blood. The receptors derive from a human donor in a cohort sampled during active COVID-19.

This clone appeared a few times. The rearrangement joins TRBV19 to TRBJ1-5; 10 nucleotides match TRBD1. Trimming took 1 base from V and 3 from J; bases not matched to a gene: 6. From germline, CDR1 is LNHDA and CDR2 SQIVND (reference sequence). The CDR3 spans 17 residues. The CDR3 is CASSIGWGQGYNQPQHF. CDR3 sequence (DNA): TGTGCCAGTAGTATAGGATGGGGACAGGGGTACAATCAGCCCCAGCATTTT.

The gene calls are TRBV3-1 (or the pseudogene TRBV3-2) and TRBJ2-7; 7 bases line up with TRBD1. CDR3 length equals 12 residues. With V trimmed by 5 bases and J by 7 bases, 5 bases remained unmatched. Germline V gene lookup returns CDR1 LGHDT and CDR2 YNNKEL (reference sequence). CDR3 sequence reads: CASSDRGREQYF. DNA of the CDR3: TGTGCCAGCAGCGATAGGGGGCGTGAGCAGTACTTC.

The chain uses TRBV30 and TRBJ2-1, with D possibly TRBD1 on 5 matching bases. Germline V gene data show CDR1 as GTSNPN and CDR2 as SVGIG (reference sequence). The CDR3 sequence is 13 residues long. V dropped 5 bases and J dropped 10 bases, with 18 bases sitting between them. This CDR3 reads CAWQELVHREQFF. The CDR3 DNA follows: TGTGCCTGGCAGGAGTTGGTCCACAGGGAGCAGTTCTTC.

This clone has just one count. Here the CDR3 reads CASSVGDKSNYGYTF. Written as DNA, the CDR3 is TGTGCCAGCAGCGTAGGCGACAAGTCTAACTATGGCTACACCTTC. The chain combines TRBV9 with TRBJ1-2, with no clear D. Germline V gives CDR1 SGDLS, CDR2 YYNGEE. This CDR3 region has 15 residues. V was trimmed by 0 bases and J by 0 bases, leaving 9 bases between them.

CDR3 DNA: TGTGCCAGCAGTTTAGCGGGAGGTATCACCGGGGAGCTGTTTTTT. Its translation is CASSLAGGITGELFF. The V call is TRBV28, the J call TRBJ2-2; TRBD2 agrees at 8 bases. This CDR3 region has 15 residues. Losses at the gene ends were 2 bases for V and 4 bases for J; bases not matched to a gene: 3. The germline gives CDR1 MDHEN, CDR2 SYDVKM.

The chain couples TRBV28 to TRBJ2-2; weak D call: TRBD1 (5 bases). With 5 bases removed from V and 1 base from J, the gap between germline ends came to 14 bases. The germline CDR1 and CDR2 sequences are MDHEN and SYDVKM. The CDR3 is 16 residues long. Here the CDR3 DNA reads TGTGCCAGCAGTCCTCCCCGACAGCTGAACACCGGGGAGCTGTTTTTT. It yields the protein CASSPPRQLNTGELFF.

The chain links TRBV7-2 to TRBJ2-4; 7 bases are shared with TRBD2. Looked up from germline, CDR1 is SGHTA and CDR2 is FQGNSA. The CDR3 is made up of 16 amino acids. V trimming: 5 bases; J trimming: 1 base; junction bases outside the gene matches: 8. The CDR3 nucleotides are TGTGCCAGCAGCCCCGTAGCGGGCGGGGCCAAAAACATTCAGTACTTC. This gives the protein CASSPVAGGAKNIQYF.

V is TRBV18 and J is TRBJ1-1; 7 bases are a match to TRBD1. V shed 3 bases, J shed 5 bases, and the junction held 12 bases outside the gene matches. The CDR3 has 16 residues. CDR1 is KGHSH, CDR2 LQKENI, per germline. This chain's CDR3 is CASSPRQGRGKTEAFF. In DNA, the CDR3 is TGTGCCAGCTCACCCCGACAGGGCAGGGGGAAAACTGAAGCTTTCTTT. Full variable domain (rest looked up from reference TRBV18 and TRBJ1-1): NAGVMQNPRHLVRRRGQEARLRCSPMKGHSHVYWYRQLPEEGLKFMVYLQKENIIDESGMPKERFSAEFPKEGPSILRIQQVVRGDSAAYFCASSPRQGRGKTEAFFGQGTRLTVV.

The chain is built from TRBV5-5 and TRBJ2-5, with D uncertain. Germline V gene sequence: CDR1 SGHKS, CDR2 YYEKEE (reference sequence). Trimming cost V 0 bases and J 4 bases, with 13 bases left between them. This CDR3 has 15 residues. In nucleotides, the CDR3 is TGTGCCAGCAGCTTGGCGGCTAGTGTAGGAGAGACCCAGTACTTC. It yields the protein CASSLAASVGETQYF.

The chain combines TRBV18 with TRBJ2-5; 8 bases match TRBD1. Germline CDR1 KGHSH, CDR2 LQKENI. The J segment lost 3 bases and the V segment lost 6 bases, leaving 9 bases of the junction unmatched. This CDR3 spans 15 amino acids. The CDR3 nucleotides are TGTGCCAGCTCCCCAGACAGGGGTAGCGAAGAGACCCAGTACTTC. It specifies CASSPDRGSEETQYF.

This chain connects TRBV30 to TRBJ2-3, with 9 bases that match TRBD2. In germline, CDR1 is GTSNPN, CDR2 SVGIG (reference sequence). The V segment lost 0 bases and the J segment 11 bases; nucleotides outside the gene matches: 9. The CDR3 spans 14 residues. This CDR3 reads CAWSVQGRLAEQYF. In nucleotides, the CDR3 is TGTGCCTGGAGTGTACAGGGAAGACTAGCGGAGCAGTATTTT.

The chain employs TRBV27 and TRBJ2-7; the D gene is possibly TRBD2 (5 bases). Germline CDR1 MNHEY, CDR2 SMNVEV (reference sequence). V lost 3 bases and J lost 5, with 11 bases in between. There are 13 residues in the CDR3. As DNA, the CDR3 is TGTGCCAGCAGTTTCTTTGGGAGAGACGAGCAGTACTTC. It translates to CASSFFGRDEQYF.

This rearrangement joins TRBV7-9 to TRBJ1-2; weak D call: TRBD1 (6 bases). The CDR3 length is 12 residues. From germline, CDR1 is SEHNR and CDR2 FQNEAQ (reference sequence). V was pared by 11 bases and J by 8 bases, with 18 bases between. DNA of the CDR3: TGTGCCTGCAACCGGGACATAGGGGGCTACACCTTC. Its protein product is CACNRDIGGYTF.

The chain combines TRBV5-4 with TRBJ2-2; a weak D match, TRBD1 (6 bases). V was pared by 4 bases and J by 5 bases, with 15 bases between. This CDR3 comprises 15 residues. Germline CDR1 SGHNT, CDR2 YYREEE (reference sequence). CDR3 region: CASSQGRGKTGELFF. CDR3 sequence (DNA): TGTGCCAGCAGCCAGGGCAGGGGCAAGACCGGGGAGCTGTTTTTT. Based on the CDR3 plus reference TRBV5-4 and TRBJ2-2, the full variable domain is ETGVTQSPTHLIKTRGQQVTLRCSSQSGHNTVSWYQQALGQGPQFIFQYYREEENGRGNFPPRFSGLQFPNYSSELNVNALELDDSALYLCASSQGRGKTGELFFGEGSRLTVL.

This chain links TRBV10-2 with TRBJ2-1; 11 positions agree with TRBD2. Germline assignment: CDR1 WSHSY and CDR2 SAAADI. This CDR3 region has 15 residues. The J segment lost 2 bases and the V segment lost 6 bases, leaving 3 bases of the junction unmatched. The CDR3: CASRKTSGTYNEQFF. The CDR3 nucleotides are TGCGCCAGCAGGAAGACTAGCGGGACCTACAATGAGCAGTTCTTC.

The CDR3 is CASSLTSGSLYNEQFF. The CDR3 DNA follows: TGCGCCAGCAGCTTGACTAGCGGGAGCTTGTACAATGAGCAGTTCTTC. The chain carries TRBV5-1 and TRBJ2-1, with 11 bases fitting TRBD2. This CDR3 has 16 amino acids. The V and J ends lost 1 base and 4 bases, in that order; junction bases with no gene match: 4. Per the germline V gene, CDR1 is SGHRS and CDR2 is YFSETQ.